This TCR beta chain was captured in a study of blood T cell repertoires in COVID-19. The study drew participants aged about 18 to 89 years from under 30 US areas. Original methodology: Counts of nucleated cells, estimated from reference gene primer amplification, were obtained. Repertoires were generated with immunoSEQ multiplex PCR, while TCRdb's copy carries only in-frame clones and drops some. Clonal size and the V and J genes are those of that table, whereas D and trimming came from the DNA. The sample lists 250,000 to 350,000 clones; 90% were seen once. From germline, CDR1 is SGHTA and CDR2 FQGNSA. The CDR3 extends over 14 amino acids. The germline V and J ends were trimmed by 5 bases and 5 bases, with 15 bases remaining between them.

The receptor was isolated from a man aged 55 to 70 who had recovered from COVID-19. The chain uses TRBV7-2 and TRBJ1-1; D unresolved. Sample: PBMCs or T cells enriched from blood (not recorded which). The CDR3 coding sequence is TGTGCCAGCAGCGCTACATCGGGATTGACTGAAGCTTTCTTT. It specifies CASSATSGLTEAFF.